Here is one T cell receptor (beta chain) with its context. This clonotype has a count of ten or more. The clone's antigen remains unknown. No clone much larger than this one lies a single base away; base qualities are absent. The CDR3 runs 13 residues from the cysteine to the phenylalanine. Kept here is only the CDR3 DNA, which spans 39 bases and is read in frame from base 1. V loses 4 bases of germline sequence and J loses 2 bases, and the interval between the two ends is 5 bases. The time point label on this specimen signifies: patch test 2, 6 weeks after DPC sensitization. In the paper's terms, the treatment or condition label means: therapeutic diphenylcyclopropenone sensitization with weekly scalp DPC. At each patch-test visit, blood was drawn before the patch test was applied. To be eligible, patients had to be aged 18 to 70, diagnosed with alopecia and judged suitable for DPC therapy, while pregnant patients were excluded. Unfractionated whole blood was collected in Tempus Blood RNA tubes, and total RNA was extracted from that blood.

The sample belongs to a study of human T cells and chemical hapten exposure (dated by TCRdb to the early 2020s). About the full investigation: For sensitization, 2% DPC in acetone was applied to a roughly 2 cm by roughly 2 cm area of upper inner arm skin. Blood samples were taken from patients before sensitization (week 0) and then at 2, 6 and about 24 weeks after DPC sensitization. Patch testing was done on the upper back using Finn chambers containing 0.01% DPC, and results were scored after 6 days according to International Contact Dermatitis Research Group standards. Libraries were combined into a pool for sequencing, and differences in TCR yield between samples came mainly from small differences in library volumes within the pool. Some 29 alopecia patients provided blood for TCR sequencing at one to four time points (pre-sensitization, 2, 6 and 24 weeks). Patients additionally received weekly therapeutic DPC doses to the scalp throughout the roughly 25-week study period. The study tracked peripheral blood TCR repertoire changes in vivo during primary and secondary sensitization to the hapten diphenylcyclopropenone (DPC) in alopecia patients. The mostly female patient cohort included alopecia areata with under or over 50% scalp involvement, alopecia totalis and alopecia universalis.

The library was obtained by RACE. Sequencing was performed on a NextSeq 500. Library preparation attached unique molecular identifiers to individual cDNA molecules for quantitative, reproducible TCR counting. From each blood RNA sample, both TCR alpha and TCR beta chains were sequenced. The authors' analysis ran thus. Samples had a median of around 92,000 TCRs, with a range from roughly 20,000 to 690,600. The Decombinator software suite was used to annotate the V, J and CDR3 of the TCR reads. Every sample was subsampled to the same number of TCRs (28,000) for the PS versus PT1 abundance plots. TCRs were defined as expanded if absent before sensitization and observed at least eight times at the 2-week time point. The public reads were run again by TCRdb, first through fastp at Q25 and then through MiXCR, and only productive beta chains were kept. Here each entry gathers all rows of one CDR3 protein and keeps the most common genes and DNA. The V and J calls here are based on TCRdb, not the publication. The sample table records some 27,000 distinct CDR3 sequences; 8.5% to 9.5% of these occur just once. Roughly 6.6% of the sample comes from the top ten.

The paper's findings and limits, for the study overall: Repeated subsampling changed both the strength of the expansion versus patch-test correlation and the threshold at which the correlation became significant. DPC sensitization did not change the number of TCRs with a frequency above 1 in 1000, and there was no evidence of changes in global repertoire structure. Expanded TCRs formed significantly more large CDR3 similarity clusters than pre-sensitization or healthy control sets, consistent with antigen-driven responses. The number of PT1 expanded TCRs positively correlated with patch test score, significant at thresholds 8, 16 and 32 but not 4. Because all patients had alopecia, a presumed autoimmune disease, the immune response of the patients might differ from that of healthy individuals.

The specimen was whole blood, collected in connection with sensitization to the hapten diphenylcyclopropenone (DPC). The source of this sequence is a man aged 25 to 40 with alopecia areata. Some clones in this sample may be carry-over from other donors' samples. The sequence links TRBV12-3 or TRBV12-4 to TRBJ2-2; the D gene cannot be named for sure. Read as DNA, the sequence is TGTGCCAGCAGTTCGTCTAACACCGGGGAGCTGTTTTTT. Its translation reads: CASSSSNTGELFF.